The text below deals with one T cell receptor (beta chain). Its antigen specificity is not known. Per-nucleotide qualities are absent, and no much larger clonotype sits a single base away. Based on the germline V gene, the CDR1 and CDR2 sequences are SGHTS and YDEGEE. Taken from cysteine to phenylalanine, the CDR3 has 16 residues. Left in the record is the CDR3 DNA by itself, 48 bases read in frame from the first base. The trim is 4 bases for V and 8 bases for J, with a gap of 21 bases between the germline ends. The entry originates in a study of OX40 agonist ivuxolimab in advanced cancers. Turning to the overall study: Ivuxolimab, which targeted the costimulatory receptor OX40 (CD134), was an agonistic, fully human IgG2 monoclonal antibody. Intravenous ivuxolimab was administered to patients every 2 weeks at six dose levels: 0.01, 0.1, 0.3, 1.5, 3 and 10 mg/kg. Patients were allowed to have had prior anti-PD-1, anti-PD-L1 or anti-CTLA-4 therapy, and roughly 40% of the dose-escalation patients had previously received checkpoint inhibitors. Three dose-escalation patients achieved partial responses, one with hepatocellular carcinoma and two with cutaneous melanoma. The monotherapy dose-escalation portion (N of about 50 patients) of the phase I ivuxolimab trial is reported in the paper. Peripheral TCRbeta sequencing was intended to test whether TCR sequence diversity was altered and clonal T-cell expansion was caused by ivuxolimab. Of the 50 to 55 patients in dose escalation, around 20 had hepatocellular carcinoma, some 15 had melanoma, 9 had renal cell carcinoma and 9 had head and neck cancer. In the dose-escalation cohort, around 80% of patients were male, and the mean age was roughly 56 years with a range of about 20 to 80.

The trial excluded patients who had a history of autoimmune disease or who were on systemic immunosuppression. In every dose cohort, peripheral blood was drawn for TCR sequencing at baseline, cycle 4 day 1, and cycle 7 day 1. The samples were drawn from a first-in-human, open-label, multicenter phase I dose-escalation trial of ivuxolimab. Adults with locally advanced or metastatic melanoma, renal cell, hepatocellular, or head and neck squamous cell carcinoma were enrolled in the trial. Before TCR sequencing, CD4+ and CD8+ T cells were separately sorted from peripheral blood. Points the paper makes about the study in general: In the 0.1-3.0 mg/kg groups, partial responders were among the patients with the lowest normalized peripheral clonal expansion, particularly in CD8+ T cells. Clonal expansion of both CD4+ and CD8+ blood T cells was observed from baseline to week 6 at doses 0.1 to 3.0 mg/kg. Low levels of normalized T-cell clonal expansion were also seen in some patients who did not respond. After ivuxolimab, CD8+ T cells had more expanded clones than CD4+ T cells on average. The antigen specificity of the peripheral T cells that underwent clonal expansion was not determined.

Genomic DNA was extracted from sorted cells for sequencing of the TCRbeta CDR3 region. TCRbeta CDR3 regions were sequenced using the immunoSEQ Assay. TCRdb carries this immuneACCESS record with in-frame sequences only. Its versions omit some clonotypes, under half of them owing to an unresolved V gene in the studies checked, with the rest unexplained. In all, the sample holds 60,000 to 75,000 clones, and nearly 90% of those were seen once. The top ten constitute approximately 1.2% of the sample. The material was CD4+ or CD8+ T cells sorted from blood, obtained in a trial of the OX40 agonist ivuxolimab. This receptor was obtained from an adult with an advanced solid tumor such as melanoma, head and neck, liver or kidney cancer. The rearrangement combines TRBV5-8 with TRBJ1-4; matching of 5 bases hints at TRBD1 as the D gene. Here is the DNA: TGTGCCAGCAGCCTCATACAAAGGGGAGGCAGCGAAAAACTGTTTTTT. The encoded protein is CASSLIQRGGSEKLFF.